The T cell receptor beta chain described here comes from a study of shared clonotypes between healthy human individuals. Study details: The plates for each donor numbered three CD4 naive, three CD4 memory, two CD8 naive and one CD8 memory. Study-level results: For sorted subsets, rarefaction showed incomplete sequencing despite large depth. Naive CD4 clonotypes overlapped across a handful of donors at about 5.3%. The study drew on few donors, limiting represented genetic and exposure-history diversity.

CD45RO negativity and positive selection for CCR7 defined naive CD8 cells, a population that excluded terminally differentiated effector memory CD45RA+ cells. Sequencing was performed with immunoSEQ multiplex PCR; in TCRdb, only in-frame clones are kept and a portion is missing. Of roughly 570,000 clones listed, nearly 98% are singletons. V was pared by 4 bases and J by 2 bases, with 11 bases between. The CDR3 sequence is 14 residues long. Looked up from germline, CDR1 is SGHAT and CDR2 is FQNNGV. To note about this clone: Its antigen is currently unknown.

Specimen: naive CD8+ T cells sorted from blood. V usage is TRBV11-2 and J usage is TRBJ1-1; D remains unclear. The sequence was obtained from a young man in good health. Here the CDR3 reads CASSSRTVNTEAFF. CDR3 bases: TGTGCCAGCAGCTCCAGGACGGTAAACACTGAAGCTTTCTTT. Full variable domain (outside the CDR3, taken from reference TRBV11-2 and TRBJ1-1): EAGVAQSPRYKIIEKRQSVAFWCNPISGHATLYWYQQILGQGPKLLIQFQNNGVVDDSQLPKDRFSAERLKGVDSTLKIQPAKLEDSAVYLCASSSRTVNTEAFFGQGTRLTVV.